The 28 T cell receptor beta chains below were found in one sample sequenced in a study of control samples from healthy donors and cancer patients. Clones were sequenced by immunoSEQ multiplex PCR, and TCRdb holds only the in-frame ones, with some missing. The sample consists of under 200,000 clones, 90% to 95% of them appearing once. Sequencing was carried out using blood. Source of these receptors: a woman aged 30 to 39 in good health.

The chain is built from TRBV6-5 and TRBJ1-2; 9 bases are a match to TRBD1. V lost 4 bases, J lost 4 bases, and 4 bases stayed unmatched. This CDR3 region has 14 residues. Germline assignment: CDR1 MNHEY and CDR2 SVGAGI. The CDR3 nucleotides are TGTGCCAGCAGTTCTACAGGGGGCCCCTATGGCTACACCTTC. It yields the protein CASSSTGGPYGYTF.

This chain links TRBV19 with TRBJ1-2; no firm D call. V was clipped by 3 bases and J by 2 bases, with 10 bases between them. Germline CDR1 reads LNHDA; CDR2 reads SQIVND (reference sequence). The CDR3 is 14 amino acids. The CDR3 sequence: CASSIQAQNYGYTF. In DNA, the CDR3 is TGTGCCAGTAGTATCCAGGCCCAAAACTATGGCTACACCTTC.

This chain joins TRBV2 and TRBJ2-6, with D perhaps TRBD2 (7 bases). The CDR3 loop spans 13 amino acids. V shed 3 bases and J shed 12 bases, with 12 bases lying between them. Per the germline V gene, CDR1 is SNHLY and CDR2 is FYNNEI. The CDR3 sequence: CASSDGGAGVLTF. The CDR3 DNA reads TGTGCCAGCAGTGATGGGGGGGCTGGCGTCCTGACTTTC. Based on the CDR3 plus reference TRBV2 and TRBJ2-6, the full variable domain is EPEVTQTPSHQVTQMGQEVILRCVPISNHLYFYWYRQILGQKVEFLVSFYNNEISEKSEIFDDQFSVERPDGSNFTLKIRSTKLEDSAMYFCASSDGGAGVLTFGAGSRLTVL.

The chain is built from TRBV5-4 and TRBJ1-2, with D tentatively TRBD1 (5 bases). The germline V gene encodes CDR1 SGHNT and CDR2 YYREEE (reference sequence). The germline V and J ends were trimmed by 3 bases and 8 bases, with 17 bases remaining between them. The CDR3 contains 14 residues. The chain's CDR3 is CASSSRDSEGGYTF. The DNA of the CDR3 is TGTGCCAGCAGCTCCCGGGACTCCGAGGGGGGCTACACCTTC.

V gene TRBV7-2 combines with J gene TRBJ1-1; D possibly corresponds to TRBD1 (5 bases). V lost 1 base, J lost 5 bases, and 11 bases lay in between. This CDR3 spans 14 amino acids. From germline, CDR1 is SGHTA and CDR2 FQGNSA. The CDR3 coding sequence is TGTGCCAGCAGCTTAGGGGGGGGGATTACTGAAGCTTTCTTT. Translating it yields CASSLGGGITEAFF.

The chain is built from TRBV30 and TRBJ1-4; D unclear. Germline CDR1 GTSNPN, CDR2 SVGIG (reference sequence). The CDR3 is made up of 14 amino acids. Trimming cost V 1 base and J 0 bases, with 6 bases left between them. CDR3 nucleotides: TGTGCCTGGAGTGCGGGGTCAACTAATGAAAAACTGTTTTTT. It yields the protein CAWSAGSTNEKLFF.

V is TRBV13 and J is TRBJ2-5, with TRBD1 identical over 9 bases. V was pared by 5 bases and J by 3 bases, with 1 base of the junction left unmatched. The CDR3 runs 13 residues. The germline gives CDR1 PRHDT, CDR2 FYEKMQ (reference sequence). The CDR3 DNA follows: TGTGCCAGCAGCCGGGACAGGGAAGAGACCCAGTACTTC. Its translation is CASSRDREETQYF.

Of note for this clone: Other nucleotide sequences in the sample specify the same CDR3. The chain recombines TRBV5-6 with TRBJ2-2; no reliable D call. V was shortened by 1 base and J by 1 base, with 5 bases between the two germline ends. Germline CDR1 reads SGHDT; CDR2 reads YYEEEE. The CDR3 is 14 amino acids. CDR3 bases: TGTGCCAGCAGCTTGCAAGAGAACACCGGGGAGCTGTTTTTT. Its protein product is CASSLQENTGELFF.

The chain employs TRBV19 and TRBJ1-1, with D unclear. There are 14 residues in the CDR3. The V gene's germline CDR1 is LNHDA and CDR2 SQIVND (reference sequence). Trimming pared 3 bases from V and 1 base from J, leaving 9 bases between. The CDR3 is CASSMFPGNTEAFF. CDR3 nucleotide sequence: TGTGCCAGTAGTATGTTTCCAGGGAACACTGAAGCTTTCTTT.

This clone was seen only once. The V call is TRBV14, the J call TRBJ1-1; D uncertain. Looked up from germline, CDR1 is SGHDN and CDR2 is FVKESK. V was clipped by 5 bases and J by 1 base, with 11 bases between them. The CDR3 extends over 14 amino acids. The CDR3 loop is CASSIVGPNTEAFF. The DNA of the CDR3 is TGTGCCAGCAGCATCGTCGGACCGAACACTGAAGCTTTCTTT.

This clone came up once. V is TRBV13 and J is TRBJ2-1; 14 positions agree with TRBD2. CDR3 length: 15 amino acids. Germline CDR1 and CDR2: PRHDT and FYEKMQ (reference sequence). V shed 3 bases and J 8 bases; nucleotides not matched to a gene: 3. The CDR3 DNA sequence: TGTGCCAGCAGCTTCCGACTAGCGGGAGGGCATGAGCAGTTCTTC. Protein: CASSFRLAGGHEQFF.

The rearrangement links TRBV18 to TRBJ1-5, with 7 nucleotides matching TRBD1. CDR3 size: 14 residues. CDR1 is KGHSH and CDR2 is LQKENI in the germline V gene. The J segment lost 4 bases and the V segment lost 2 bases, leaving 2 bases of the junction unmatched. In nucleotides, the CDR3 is TGTGCCAGCTCACCAGACAGGGAAAATCAGCCCCAGCATTTT. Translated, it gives CASSPDRENQPQHF.

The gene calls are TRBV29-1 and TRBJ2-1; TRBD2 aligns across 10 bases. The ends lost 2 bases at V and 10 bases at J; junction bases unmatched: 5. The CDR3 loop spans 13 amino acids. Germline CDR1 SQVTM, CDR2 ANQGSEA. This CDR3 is CSVELAGVGEQFF. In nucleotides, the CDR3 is TGCAGCGTTGAACTAGCGGGAGTGGGGGAGCAGTTCTTC.

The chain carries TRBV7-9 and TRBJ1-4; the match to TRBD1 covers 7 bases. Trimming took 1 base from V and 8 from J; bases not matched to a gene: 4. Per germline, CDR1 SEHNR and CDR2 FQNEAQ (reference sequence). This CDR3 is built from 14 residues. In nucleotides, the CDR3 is TGTGCCAGCAGCTTAGTAGGGGGCAGGGAAAAACTGTTTTTT. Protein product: CASSLVGGREKLFF.

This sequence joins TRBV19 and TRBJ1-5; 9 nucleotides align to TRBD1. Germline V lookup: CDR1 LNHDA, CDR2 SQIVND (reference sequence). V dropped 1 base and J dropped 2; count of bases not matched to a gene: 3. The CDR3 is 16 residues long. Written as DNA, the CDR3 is TGTGCCAGTAGTATAGGTCGGGACAGGGGCAATCAGCCCCAGCATTTT. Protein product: CASSIGRDRGNQPQHF.

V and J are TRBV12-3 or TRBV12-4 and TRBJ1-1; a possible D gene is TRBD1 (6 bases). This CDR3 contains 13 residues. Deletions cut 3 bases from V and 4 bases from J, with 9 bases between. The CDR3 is CASSFLGGTEAFF. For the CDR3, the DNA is TGTGCCAGCAGTTTCCTAGGGGGCACTGAAGCTTTCTTT.

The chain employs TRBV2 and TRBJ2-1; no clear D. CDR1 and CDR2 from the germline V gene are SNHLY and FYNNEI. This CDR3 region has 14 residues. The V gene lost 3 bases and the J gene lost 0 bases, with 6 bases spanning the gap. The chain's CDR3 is CASSDRSSYNEQFF. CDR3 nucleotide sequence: TGTGCCAGCAGTGATCGGAGCTCCTACAATGAGCAGTTCTTC.

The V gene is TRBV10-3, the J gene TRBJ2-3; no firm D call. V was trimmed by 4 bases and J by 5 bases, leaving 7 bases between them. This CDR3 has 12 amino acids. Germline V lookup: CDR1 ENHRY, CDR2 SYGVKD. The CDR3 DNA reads TGTGCCATCAGTGGACTTGAAGATACGCAGTATTTT. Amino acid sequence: CAISGLEDTQYF.

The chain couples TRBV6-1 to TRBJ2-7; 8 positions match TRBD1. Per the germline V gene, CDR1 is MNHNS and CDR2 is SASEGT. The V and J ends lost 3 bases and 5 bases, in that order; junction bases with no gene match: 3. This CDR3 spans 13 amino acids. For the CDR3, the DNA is TGTGCCAGCAGTGACCAGGGGGCCCACGAGCAGTACTTC. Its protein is CASSDQGAHEQYF.

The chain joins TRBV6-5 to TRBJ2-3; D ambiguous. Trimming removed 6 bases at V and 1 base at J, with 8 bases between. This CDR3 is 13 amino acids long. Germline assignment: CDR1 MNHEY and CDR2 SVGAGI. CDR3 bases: TGTGCCAGCAGGAATCTACGCACAGATACGCAGTATTTT. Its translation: CASRNLRTDTQYF.

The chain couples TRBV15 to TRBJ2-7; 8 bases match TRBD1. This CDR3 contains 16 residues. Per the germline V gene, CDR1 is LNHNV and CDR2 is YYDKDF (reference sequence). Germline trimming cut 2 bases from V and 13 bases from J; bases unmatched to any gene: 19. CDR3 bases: TGTGCCACCAGCAGACAAGCCGGGACAGGCATCTACGAAAGATACTTC. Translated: CATSRQAGTGIYERYF.

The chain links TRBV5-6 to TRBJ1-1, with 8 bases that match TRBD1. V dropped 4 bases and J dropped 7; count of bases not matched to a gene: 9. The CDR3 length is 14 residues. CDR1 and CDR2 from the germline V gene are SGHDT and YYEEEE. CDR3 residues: CASSPRDRKIEAFF. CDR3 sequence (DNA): TGTGCCAGCAGCCCCCGGGACAGGAAAATTGAAGCTTTCTTT.

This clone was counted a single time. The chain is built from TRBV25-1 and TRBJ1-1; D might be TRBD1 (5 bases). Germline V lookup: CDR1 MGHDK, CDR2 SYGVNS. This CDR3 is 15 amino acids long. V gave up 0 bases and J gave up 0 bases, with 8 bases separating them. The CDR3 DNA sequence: TGTGCCAGCAGTGAATATGGGGCGCTGAACACTGAAGCTTTCTTT. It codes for CASSEYGALNTEAFF.

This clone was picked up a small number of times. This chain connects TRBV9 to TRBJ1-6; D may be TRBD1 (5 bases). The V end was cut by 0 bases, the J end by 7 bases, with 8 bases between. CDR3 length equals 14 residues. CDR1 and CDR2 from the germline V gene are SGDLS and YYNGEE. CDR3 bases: TGTGCCAGCAGCGTAGGGTGGGACAATTCACCCCTCCACTTT. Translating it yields CASSVGWDNSPLHF.

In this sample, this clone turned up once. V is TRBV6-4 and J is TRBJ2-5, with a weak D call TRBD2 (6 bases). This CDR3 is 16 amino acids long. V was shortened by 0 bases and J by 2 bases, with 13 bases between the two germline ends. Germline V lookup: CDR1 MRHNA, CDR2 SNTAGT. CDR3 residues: CASSDSKRGSQETQYF. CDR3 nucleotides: TGTGCCAGCAGTGACTCGAAACGGGGGTCTCAAGAGACCCAGTACTTC.

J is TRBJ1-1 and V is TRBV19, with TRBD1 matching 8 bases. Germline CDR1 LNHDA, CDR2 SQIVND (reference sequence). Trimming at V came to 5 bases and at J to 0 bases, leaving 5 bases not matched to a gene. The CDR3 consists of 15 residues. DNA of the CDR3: TGTGCCAGTAGTCACCCCAGGGGGCTGAACACTGAAGCTTTCTTT. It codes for CASSHPRGLNTEAFF. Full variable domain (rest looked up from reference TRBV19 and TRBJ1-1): DGGITQSPKYLFRKEGQNVTLSCEQNLNHDAMYWYRQDPGQGLRLIYYSQIVNDFQKGDIAEGYSVSREKKESFPLTVTSAQKNPTAFYLCASSHPRGLNTEAFFGQGTRLTVV.

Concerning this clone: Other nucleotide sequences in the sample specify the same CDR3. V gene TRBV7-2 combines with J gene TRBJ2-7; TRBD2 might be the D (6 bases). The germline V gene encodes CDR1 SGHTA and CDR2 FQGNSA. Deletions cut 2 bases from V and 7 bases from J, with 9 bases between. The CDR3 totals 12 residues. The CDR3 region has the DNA TGTGCCAGCAGCTTACTAGCGAGAGAGCAGTACTTC. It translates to CASSLLAREQYF.

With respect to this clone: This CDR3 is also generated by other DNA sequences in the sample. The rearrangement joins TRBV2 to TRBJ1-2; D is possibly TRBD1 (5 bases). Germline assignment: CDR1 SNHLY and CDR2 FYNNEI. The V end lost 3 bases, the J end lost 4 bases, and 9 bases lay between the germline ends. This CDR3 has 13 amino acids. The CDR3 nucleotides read TGTGCCAGCAGTGACAGGGTTGGCTATGGCTACACCTTC. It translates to CASSDRVGYGYTF.